This T cell receptor beta chain comes out of a study of T cells in localized non-small cell lung cancer. CDR1 is SNHLY, CDR2 FYNNEI, per germline. This CDR3 region has 16 residues. V trimming: 2 bases; J trimming: 0 bases; junction bases outside the gene matches: 7. Profiling relied on immunoSEQ multiplex PCR, and the TCRdb table lists in-frame clones only, not all of them. The table includes approximately 33,000 clones, roughly 89% detected once. Study conclusions and caveats: The highest T cell clonality was in uninvolved adjacent lung, above tumor. Investigators sequenced only a single tumor region, leaving heterogeneity possible.

Regarding this clone: Antigen unknown.

This material consisted of peripheral blood, taken before any cancer treatment. The chain joins TRBV2 to TRBJ2-7, with 7 bases lining up with TRBD2. The TCR originated in a woman aged 40-75 years with stage I lung adenocarcinoma. The CDR3: CASSEPQRGLSYEQYF. In nucleotides, the CDR3 is TGTGCCAGCAGTGAACCTCAGCGGGGACTCTCCTACGAGCAGTACTTC.